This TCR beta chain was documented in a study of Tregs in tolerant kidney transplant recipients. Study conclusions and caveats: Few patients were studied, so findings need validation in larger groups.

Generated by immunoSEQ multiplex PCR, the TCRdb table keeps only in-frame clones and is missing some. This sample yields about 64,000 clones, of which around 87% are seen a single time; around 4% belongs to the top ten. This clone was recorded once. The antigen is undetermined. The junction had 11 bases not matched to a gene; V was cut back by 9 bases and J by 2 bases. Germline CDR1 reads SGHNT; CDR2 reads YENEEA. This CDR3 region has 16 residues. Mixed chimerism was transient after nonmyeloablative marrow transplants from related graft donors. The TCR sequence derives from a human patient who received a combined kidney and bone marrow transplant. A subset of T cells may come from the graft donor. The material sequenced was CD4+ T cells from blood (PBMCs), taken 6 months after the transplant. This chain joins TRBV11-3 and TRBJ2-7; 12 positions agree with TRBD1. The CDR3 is CASQRDRGLSTYEQYF. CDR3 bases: TGTGCCAGTCAAAGGGACAGGGGGCTTTCGACCTACGAGCAGTACTTC.